A selection of T cell receptor beta chains follows, all from one sample in a study of glioma-infiltrating T cells. TCRdb processed the multiplex PCR reads anew with MiXCR; each CDR3 protein has one entry. The sample lists roughly 100,000 distinct CDR3 sequences, approximately 39% occurring once. Input material: glioma tissue, nonneoplastic brain tissue, or PBMCs (not recorded which). The receptors shown here come from a human donor with low-grade glioma or glioblastoma, undergoing nonglioma brain surgery, or in good health (not recorded which). CDR3s include the opening cysteine and the closing phenylalanine or tryptophan. Fields, in order: CDR3 protein, CDR3 DNA, V gene, D gene, clone size, J gene. D genes are given only for firm matches. Rows give clone size only sometimes, using once, few, many, or a class for an expanded clone.

CDR3aa: CSGSGTALVNTEAFF
CDR3nt: TGCAGTGGTTCCGGGACAGCGTTGGTGAACACCGAAGCTTTCTTT
v_gene: TRBV20-1
d_gene: TRBD1
abundance: .
j_gene: TRBJ1-1

CDR3aa: CASSEDRVTYEQYF
CDR3nt: TGTGCCAGCAGTGAAGACAGGGTAACCTACGAGCAGTACTTC
v_gene: TRBV6-1
d_gene: .
abundance: .
j_gene: TRBJ2-7

CDR3aa: CASSTNSQGGTRYTF
CDR3nt: TGTGCCAGTAGTACGAATTCACAGGGAGGGACCCGCTACACCTTC
v_gene: TRBV19
d_gene: .
abundance: many
j_gene: TRBJ1-2

CDR3aa: CATGPGGRYEQYF
CDR3nt: TGTGCCACAGGACCCGGGGGCCGGTACGAGCAGTACTTC
v_gene: TRBV25-1
d_gene: .
abundance: many
j_gene: TRBJ2-7

CDR3aa: CATSLRALREQFF
CDR3nt: TGTGCCACCAGCTTACGAGCCTTGCGGGAGCAGTTCTTC
v_gene: TRBV15
d_gene: .
abundance: .
j_gene: TRBJ2-1

CDR3aa: CASSRTGIDGYTF
CDR3nt: TGTGCCAGCAGCCGGACAGGGATCGATGGCTACACCTTC
v_gene: TRBV6-1
d_gene: TRBD1
abundance: many
j_gene: TRBJ1-2

CDR3aa: CATSRDTLAGGPDTQYF
CDR3nt: TGTGCCACCAGCAGAGATACCCTAGCGGGAGGCCCCGATACTCAGTATTTT
v_gene: TRBV15
d_gene: TRBD2
abundance: .
j_gene: TRBJ2-3

CDR3aa: CAGIDRVHGYTF
CDR3nt: TGTGCCGGAATCGACAGGGTTCATGGCTACACCTTC
v_gene: TRBV2
d_gene: TRBD1
abundance: many
j_gene: TRBJ1-2

CDR3aa: CSASPGRSTDTQYF
CDR3nt: TGCAGTGCTTCCCCGGGCCGGAGCACAGATACGCAGTATTTT
v_gene: TRBV20-1
d_gene: .
abundance: many
j_gene: TRBJ2-3

CDR3aa: CASSLDRGEETQYF
CDR3nt: TGTGCCAGCAGCTTAGACAGGGGCGAAGAGACCCAGTACTTC
v_gene: TRBV11-2
d_gene: .
abundance: many
j_gene: TRBJ2-5

CDR3aa: CASSISQTAYNEQFF
CDR3nt: TGTGCCAGTAGTATTAGCCAGACAGCCTACAATGAGCAGTTCTTC
v_gene: TRBV19
d_gene: .
abundance: .
j_gene: TRBJ2-1

CDR3aa: CASSELAVGEQYF
CDR3nt: TGCGCCAGCAGTGAGTTGGCCGTGGGCGAGCAGTACTTC
v_gene: TRBV10-2
d_gene: .
abundance: many
j_gene: TRBJ2-7

CDR3aa: CASRRSGTGSSYEQYF
CDR3nt: TGTGCCAGCAGACGGTCCGGGACAGGGAGCTCCTACGAGCAGTACTTC
v_gene: TRBV28
d_gene: TRBD1
abundance: .
j_gene: TRBJ2-7

CDR3aa: CASSLELHEQFF
CDR3nt: TGTGCCAGCAGTCTTGAGTTGCACGAGCAGTTCTTC
v_gene: TRBV28
d_gene: .
abundance: many
j_gene: TRBJ2-1

CDR3aa: CASSVVEDRNYNEQFF
CDR3nt: TGTGCCAGCAGCGTAGTGGAGGACAGGAACTACAATGAGCAGTTCTTC
v_gene: TRBV9
d_gene: TRBD1
abundance: few
j_gene: TRBJ2-1

CDR3aa: CASSPQGLNTGELFF
CDR3nt: TGTGCCAGCAGCCCGCAAGGTCTTAACACCGGGGAGCTGTTTTTT
v_gene: TRBV7-6
d_gene: .
abundance: many
j_gene: TRBJ2-2

CDR3aa: CASSSNNNQPQHF
CDR3nt: TGTGCCAGCAGTTCGAATAACAATCAGCCACAGCATTTT
v_gene: TRBV27
d_gene: .
abundance: .
j_gene: TRBJ1-5

CDR3aa: CASSLVSGYTGTQYF
CDR3nt: TGTGCCAGCAGTTTAGTAAGCGGTTACACAGGTACGCAGTATTTT
v_gene: TRBV6-2/TRBV6-3
d_gene: .
abundance: .
j_gene: TRBJ2-3

CDR3aa: CSARDTARSKNIQYF
CDR3nt: TGCAGTGCTAGAGATACAGCAAGATCCAAAAACATTCAGTACTTC
v_gene: TRBV20-1
d_gene: .
abundance: many
j_gene: TRBJ2-4

CDR3aa: CASRKLAIHETQYF
CDR3nt: TGTGCCAGTAGGAAACTAGCGATTCACGAGACCCAGTACTTC
v_gene: TRBV2
d_gene: TRBD2
abundance: many
j_gene: TRBJ2-5

CDR3aa: CASSLRGQGGYTF
CDR3nt: TGTGCCAGCAGTTTAAGAGGGCAGGGAGGCTACACCTTC
v_gene: TRBV12-3/TRBV12-4
d_gene: .
abundance: many
j_gene: TRBJ1-2

CDR3aa: CASRWEQFF
CDR3nt: TGTGCCAGCAGATGGGAGCAGTTCTTC
v_gene: TRBV6-1
d_gene: .
abundance: many
j_gene: TRBJ2-1

CDR3aa: CASSLADGSYEQYF
CDR3nt: TGTGCCAGCAGCTTAGCAGACGGTTCCTACGAGCAGTACTTC
v_gene: TRBV7-8
d_gene: .
abundance: many
j_gene: TRBJ2-7

CDR3aa: CASSVGLAGTDTQYF
CDR3nt: TGTGCCAGCAGCGTAGGACTAGCGGGCACAGATACGCAGTATTTT
v_gene: TRBV9
d_gene: TRBD2
abundance: .
j_gene: TRBJ2-3

CDR3aa: CDSSPTGGASRGTQYF
CDR3nt: TGTGACAGCAGCCCAACAGGGGGCGCATCGCGAGGGACCCAGTACTTC
v_gene: TRBV7-2
d_gene: TRBD1
abundance: .
j_gene: TRBJ2-5

CDR3aa: CAWSVGHSNQPQHF
CDR3nt: TGTGCCTGGAGTGTAGGGCATAGCAATCAGCCCCAGCATTTT
v_gene: TRBV30
d_gene: .
abundance: few
j_gene: TRBJ1-5

CDR3aa: CNASLGGPSEAFF
CDR3nt: TGCAATGCTAGTCTCGGGGGACCGTCTGAAGCTTTCTTT
v_gene: TRBV20-1
d_gene: .
abundance: .
j_gene: TRBJ1-1

CDR3aa: CIAMSGLPTTATQYF
CDR3nt: TGCATTGCTATGTCGGGCCTTCCTACCACAGCTACTCAGTATTTT
v_gene: TRBV20-1
d_gene: .
abundance: .
j_gene: TRBJ2-3

CDR3aa: CSVEFTGQGFWDTQYF
CDR3nt: TGCAGCGTTGAATTTACGGGACAGGGCTTCTGGGATACGCAGTATTTT
v_gene: TRBV29-1
d_gene: TRBD1
abundance: .
j_gene: TRBJ2-3

CDR3aa: CASRVGGQETQYF
CDR3nt: TGTGCCAGCAGGGTAGGGGGCCAAGAGACCCAGTACTTC
v_gene: TRBV6-1
d_gene: .
abundance: .
j_gene: TRBJ2-5

CDR3aa: CSASEVRGPGTDTQYF
CDR3nt: TGCAGTGCTAGCGAAGTCCGGGGGCCAGGTACAGATACGCAGTATTTT
v_gene: TRBV20-1
d_gene: .
abundance: many
j_gene: TRBJ2-3

CDR3aa: CASSLWTGELSGANVLTF
CDR3nt: TGTGCCAGCAGTTTATGGACAGGGGAACTCTCTGGGGCCAACGTCCTGACTTTC
v_gene: TRBV28
d_gene: TRBD1
abundance: many
j_gene: TRBJ2-6

CDR3aa: CASTPYSGGPNNEQFF
CDR3nt: TGTGCCAGCACCCCGTATAGCGGGGGGCCCAACAATGAGCAGTTCTTC
v_gene: TRBV6-1
d_gene: TRBD2
abundance: many
j_gene: TRBJ2-1

CDR3aa: CASRPPGDYNSPLHF
CDR3nt: TGTGCCAGCAGGCCTCCCGGAGATTATAATTCACCCCTCCACTTT
v_gene: TRBV28
d_gene: .
abundance: many
j_gene: TRBJ1-6

CDR3aa: CASSRDSYGYTF
CDR3nt: TGTGCCAGCAGTCGGGACAGCTATGGCTACACCTTC
v_gene: TRBV7-9
d_gene: TRBD1
abundance: many
j_gene: TRBJ1-2

CDR3aa: CASSHRSGELFF
CDR3nt: TGTGCCAGCAGCCACCGGTCCGGGGAGCTGTTTTTT
v_gene: TRBV3-1
d_gene: .
abundance: many
j_gene: TRBJ2-2

CDR3aa: CSARDQDRAYGYTF
CDR3nt: TGCAGTGCTAGAGATCAGGACAGAGCCTATGGCTACACCTTC
v_gene: TRBV20-1
d_gene: .
abundance: many
j_gene: TRBJ1-2

CDR3aa: CASSDVSSGPSEQFF
CDR3nt: TGTGCCAGCAGTGACGTCTCTAGCGGGCCTAGCGAGCAGTTCTTC
v_gene: TRBV6-4
d_gene: TRBD2
abundance: many
j_gene: TRBJ2-1

CDR3aa: CAIVRDTAYEQYF
CDR3nt: TGTGCCATCGTCCGGGACACGGCCTACGAGCAGTACTTC
v_gene: TRBV10-3
d_gene: .
abundance: many
j_gene: TRBJ2-7

CDR3aa: CASSVAGANTEAFF
CDR3nt: TGTGCCAGCAGCGTAGCTGGGGCCAACACTGAAGCTTTCTTT
v_gene: TRBV9
d_gene: .
abundance: many
j_gene: TRBJ1-1

CDR3aa: CASSQDLNTEAFF
CDR3nt: TGTGCCAGCAGCCAAGATCTGAACACTGAAGCTTTCTTT
v_gene: TRBV5-5
d_gene: .
abundance: .
j_gene: TRBJ1-1

CDR3aa: CASSKTVAIYEQYF
CDR3nt: TGTGCCAGTAGTAAAACAGTTGCCATCTACGAGCAGTACTTC
v_gene: TRBV19
d_gene: .
abundance: many
j_gene: TRBJ2-7

CDR3aa: CASSQGGGQRNTIYF
CDR3nt: TGTGCCAGCAGCCAAGGAGGGGGGCAAAGAAACACCATATATTTT
v_gene: TRBV5-4
d_gene: .
abundance: many
j_gene: TRBJ1-3

CDR3aa: CASSSRLAGHGSIQYF
CDR3nt: TGTGCCAGCAGTTCGCGCTTAGCGGGACACGGTAGCATTCAGTACTTC
v_gene: TRBV7-2
d_gene: TRBD2
abundance: many
j_gene: TRBJ2-4

CDR3aa: CASSPPDRFLSNETFF
CDR3nt: TGTGCCAGCTCACCCCCGGACAGGTTCCTTTCCAATGAGACGTTCTTC
v_gene: TRBV18
d_gene: TRBD1
abundance: .
j_gene: TRBJ2-1

CDR3aa: CASVRQGGYGYTF
CDR3nt: TGTGCCAGCGTCCGACAGGGGGGATATGGCTACACCTTC
v_gene: TRBV6-1
d_gene: TRBD1
abundance: .
j_gene: TRBJ1-2

CDR3aa: CASSAMADTQYF
CDR3nt: TGTGCCAGCAGCGCGATGGCAGATACGCAGTATTTT
v_gene: TRBV9
d_gene: .
abundance: many
j_gene: TRBJ2-3

CDR3aa: CASRGDRLYEQNF
CDR3nt: TGTGCCAGCAGAGGGGACAGGTTGTACGAGCAGAACTTT
v_gene: TRBV6-1
d_gene: TRBD1
abundance: .
j_gene: TRBJ2-7

CDR3aa: CASSQQASNTGELFF
CDR3nt: TGTGCCAGCAGTCAACAGGCTTCGAACACCGGGGAGCTGTTTTTT
v_gene: TRBV6-2/TRBV6-3
d_gene: .
abundance: many
j_gene: TRBJ2-2

CDR3aa: CASSLDRGYEQFF
CDR3nt: TGTGCCAGCAGCTTGGACAGGGGTTATGAGCAGTTCTTC
v_gene: TRBV28
d_gene: TRBD1
abundance: .
j_gene: TRBJ2-1

CDR3aa: CSARREYTGDLFF
CDR3nt: TGCAGTGCTAGGCGGGAGTACACCGGGGATCTGTTCTTT
v_gene: TRBV20-1
d_gene: TRBD2
abundance: .
j_gene: TRBJ2-2

CDR3aa: CASSYPQYGYTF
CDR3nt: TGTGCCAGCAGTTACCCGCAATATGGCTACACCTTC
v_gene: TRBV6-6
d_gene: .
abundance: many
j_gene: TRBJ1-2

CDR3aa: CCVGGLADNNEQFF
CDR3nt: TGCTGCGTGGGGGGACTAGCGGACAACAATGAGCAGTTCTTC
v_gene: TRBV29-1
d_gene: TRBD2
abundance: few
j_gene: TRBJ2-1

CDR3aa: CATSDAGQGSYNEQFF
CDR3nt: TGTGCCACCAGTGATGCCGGACAAGGATCCTACAATGAGCAGTTCTTC
v_gene: TRBV24-1
d_gene: .
abundance: many
j_gene: TRBJ2-1

CDR3aa: CSARTTGEARDNSPLHF
CDR3nt: TGCAGTGCTAGGACTACAGGGGAAGCAAGGGATAATTCACCCCTCCACTTT
v_gene: TRBV20-1
d_gene: TRBD1
abundance: .
j_gene: TRBJ1-6

CDR3aa: CAIQTRGETQYF
CDR3nt: TGTGCCATCCAGACTCGGGGAGAGACCCAGTACTTC
v_gene: TRBV6-1
d_gene: .
abundance: many
j_gene: TRBJ2-5

CDR3aa: CASSLQGLSKNIQYF
CDR3nt: TGTGCCAGCAGCTTGCAGGGGCTCTCCAAAAACATTCAGTACTTC
v_gene: TRBV5-6
d_gene: .
abundance: few
j_gene: TRBJ2-4

CDR3aa: CASSKWDRGDEQYF
CDR3nt: TGTGCCAGCAGCAAATGGGACAGGGGCGACGAGCAGTACTTC
v_gene: TRBV7-9
d_gene: TRBD1
abundance: many
j_gene: TRBJ2-7